This T cell receptor (beta chain) was recorded in a study of cytomegalovirus exposure and HLA in healthy donors. Points from the study as a whole: More clonal expansion characterized HLA-associated TCR beta chains than equally common others in a later analysis. Excluded were some V segments that proved indistinguishable, including TRBV6-2 and TRBV6-3.

Germline-derived CDR1 and CDR2 are MNHEY and SVGAGI. The CDR3 has 12 amino acids. V gave up 6 bases and J gave up 13 bases; unmatched junction bases: 11. Comments on this clone: Its antigen is unidentified.

PCR employed 60 Vbeta and 13 Jbeta primers. The method was immunoSEQ multiplex PCR; TCRdb's version includes in-frame clones alone and lacks a portion of them. Counted here are 180,000 or so clones, roughly 79% occurring once; the ten biggest clones make up roughly 4.9%. The chain is built from TRBV6-5 and TRBJ1-2; 7 bases are shared with TRBD1. This receptor was taken from a woman under 30 in good health and CMV-seropositive. The sequenced sample was PBMCs. CDR3 sequence reads: CASSLGTASFTF. The CDR3 nucleotides are TGTGCCAGCAGCTTAGGGACAGCCTCTTTCACCTTC.